The rows below give T cell receptor beta chains drawn from one sample of a study of blood T cell repertoires in COVID-19. TCRdb keeps only in-frame clones here, not all; method: immunoSEQ multiplex PCR. The top ten hold around 10% of the sample, which has some 320,000 clones, approximately 89% seen once. The sequenced sample was peripheral blood. The receptors here all came from a woman younger than 45 with COVID-19, enrolled during active disease. Each CDR3 is given with its conserved first and last residue. The D gene is left open where the match is weak. For some rows the clone size is stated as once, few or many, or as a class when expanded; others skip it.

.	TRBV28	.	TRBJ2-1	TGTGCCAGCAGGTTGCACGCTAGCGTAAGCGGGAATGAGCAGTTCTTC	CASRLHASVSGNEQFF
.	TRBV30	TRBD1	TRBJ2-1	TGTGCCTGGAGTGTCAAGGGGGCACGCAATGAGCAGTTCTTC	CAWSVKGARNEQFF
once	TRBV3-1/TRBV3-2	.	TRBJ2-7	TGTGCCAGCAGCTTAACGGACAGCCACGAGCAGTACTTC	CASSLTDSHEQYF
.	TRBV5-4	.	TRBJ2-7	TGTGCCAGCAGCCCTAGTAGCGGCCTTAGCTCCTACGAGCAGTACTTC	CASSPSSGLSSYEQYF
.	TRBV27	.	TRBJ2-1	TGTGCCAGCAGTTTTACAGGGTTAGAGAAGTTCTTC	CASSFTGLEKFF
.	TRBV7-9	.	TRBJ1-1	TGTGCCAGCAGCGCAACAGGGAGCACTGAAGCTTTCTTT	CASSATGSTEAFF
.	TRBV6-5	.	TRBJ1-1	TGTGCCAGCTGTAAAAACATGAACACTGAAGCTTTCTTT	CASCKNMNTEAFF
once	TRBV30	.	TRBJ1-2	TGTGCCTGGAGTGTAGGCGTCCTGACGGGACTAGATGGCTACACCTTC	CAWSVGVLTGLDGYTF
.	TRBV5-4	.	TRBJ1-5	TGTGCCAGCAGCTTGGGCGGGAGTGGCAATCAGCCCCAGCATTTT	CASSLGGSGNQPQHF
few	TRBV2	.	TRBJ1-5	TGTGCCAGCAGTGCAGGGGATAGCCGCAATCAGCCCCAGCATTTT	CASSAGDSRNQPQHF
.	TRBV18	.	TRBJ1-4	TGTGCCAGCCAGGATGGGGGCTTAACTAATGAAAAACTGTTTTTT	CASQDGGLTNEKLFF
.	TRBV27	TRBD1	TRBJ1-2	TGTGCCAGCAGTCACGGGACAGAACTCGGTGGGGCTAACTATGGCTACACCTTC	CASSHGTELGGANYGYTF